The 25 T cell receptor beta chains presented below share a single source sample, sequenced in a study of blood T cell repertoires in COVID-19. Profiling relied on immunoSEQ multiplex PCR, and the TCRdb table lists in-frame clones only, not all of them. The sample has a few hundred thousand clones, roughly 84% seen once. The sample consisted of PBMCs or T cells enriched from blood (not recorded which). The receptors shown here come from a woman in her 30s who had recovered from COVID-19.

V is TRBV5-1 and J is TRBJ1-4; 9 nucleotides agree with TRBD1. The V gene end was trimmed by 7 bases and the J gene end by 8 bases; junction bases not matched to a gene: 3. The CDR3 loop spans 12 amino acids. The V gene's germline CDR1 is SGHRS and CDR2 YFSETQ. CDR3 nucleotides: TGCGCCAGCGCAGGACAGGGGGAAAAACTGTTTTTT. It specifies CASAGQGEKLFF. Filled out from reference TRBV5-1 and TRBJ1-4, the complete variable domain reads KAGVTQTPRYLIKTRGQQVTLSCSPISGHRSVSWYQQTPGQGLQFLFEYFSETQRNKGNFPGRFSGRQFSNSRSEMNVSTLELGDSALYLCASAGQGEKLFFGSGTQLSVL.

The V and J genes are TRBV7-2 and TRBJ2-1; 10 nucleotides match TRBD2. Per the germline V gene, CDR1 is SGHTA and CDR2 is FQGNSA. Unmatched junction bases numbered 4, after V lost 4 bases and J lost 7 bases. This CDR3 is built from 14 residues. CDR3 region: CASSSGTSVNEQFF. The CDR3 DNA reads as TGTGCCAGCAGCTCCGGGACTAGCGTAAATGAGCAGTTCTTC. Full variable domain (rest looked up from reference TRBV7-2 and TRBJ2-1): GAGVSQSPSNKVTEKGKDVELRCDPISGHTALYWYRQSLGQGLEFLIYFQGNSAPDKSGLPSDRFSAERTGGSVSTLTIQRTQQEDSAVYLCASSSGTSVNEQFFGPGTRLTVL.

This clone was observed a single time. The chain carries TRBV9 and TRBJ1-1; D is unresolved. The CDR3 extends over 12 amino acids. V was clipped by 0 bases and J by 5 bases, with 5 bases between them. Per the germline V gene, CDR1 is SGDLS and CDR2 is YYNGEE. The CDR3 DNA reads as TGTGCCAGCAGCGTAGGAGTGACTGAAGCTTTCTTT. Protein: CASSVGVTEAFF.

This sequence joins TRBV11-3 and TRBJ2-2; D remains ambiguous. CDR1 SGHNT and CDR2 YENEEA come from the germline V gene. The CDR3 contains 12 residues. Trimming removed 6 bases at V and 5 bases at J, with 7 bases between. CDR3 amino acids: CASSYGTGELFF. The CDR3 region has the DNA TGTGCCAGCAGTTACGGGACCGGGGAGCTGTTTTTT.

This clone appeared a few times. CDR3 loop: CASSLSQGDSGNTIYF. The CDR3 DNA follows: TGTGCCAGTTCACTCTCCCAGGGGGATTCTGGAAACACCATATATTTT. The chain joins TRBV19 to TRBJ1-3, with 7 bases matching TRBD1. This CDR3 has 16 residues. V shed 8 bases, J shed 1 base, and the junction held 11 bases outside the gene matches. CDR1 and CDR2 from the germline V gene are LNHDA and SQIVND (reference sequence).

CDR3 amino acids: CASRRDRGFITEAFF. The CDR3 nucleotides are TGTGCCAGTAGAAGGGACAGGGGCTTTATCACTGAAGCTTTCTTT. The chain recombines TRBV19 with TRBJ1-1, with 10 positions matching TRBD1. This CDR3 spans 15 amino acids. Trimming at V came to 6 bases and at J to 4 bases, leaving 8 bases not matched to a gene. The germline CDR1 and CDR2 sequences are LNHDA and SQIVND (reference sequence).

The CDR3 region has the DNA TGTGCCACCAGCGTCCGACAGGGAAGCAATCAGCCCCAGCATTTT. Its protein product is CATSVRQGSNQPQHF. The V and J genes are TRBV15 and TRBJ1-5; 7 bases line up with TRBD1. This CDR3 has 15 amino acids. J lost 1 base, V lost 5 bases, and 5 bases had no gene match. CDR1 is LNHNV, CDR2 YYDKDF, per germline (reference sequence).

The genes are TRBV19 and TRBJ1-1, with TRBD1 as a possible D gene (6 bases). Germline V gene data show CDR1 as LNHDA and CDR2 as SQIVND (reference sequence). This CDR3 region has 14 residues. Deletions cut 3 bases from V and 5 bases from J, with 13 bases between. CDR3 DNA: TGTGCCAGTAGTATGAGGGGGGGACCTACTGAAGCTTTCTTT. It translates to CASSMRGGPTEAFF.

The V gene is TRBV5-5, the J gene TRBJ2-4, with 8 bases aligning to TRBD2. The CDR3 covers 19 residues. Trimming cost V 3 bases and J 0 bases; bases outside gene matches: 14. The V gene's germline CDR1 is SGHKS and CDR2 YYEKEE (reference sequence). The CDR3 sequence is CASSSRQIAGTLAKNIQYF. The CDR3 region has the DNA TGTGCCAGCAGCTCACGACAGATAGCGGGAACCCTAGCCAAAAACATTCAGTACTTC.

V gene TRBV3-1 (or the pseudogene TRBV3-2) combines with J gene TRBJ1-1; the D gene is possibly TRBD1 (5 bases). The V end was cut by 1 base, the J end by 6 bases, with 9 bases between. Looked up from germline, CDR1 is LGHDT and CDR2 is YNNKEL (reference sequence). The CDR3 consists of 13 residues. CDR3 sequence reads: CASSQGGGSEAFF. The CDR3 nucleotides read TGTGCCAGCAGCCAAGGCGGGGGGTCTGAAGCTTTCTTT.

The V call is TRBV5-1, the J call TRBJ2-7; TRBD1 agrees at 7 bases. The CDR3 extends over 14 amino acids. The V gene's germline CDR1 is SGHRS and CDR2 YFSETQ. V shed 4 bases and J 2 bases; nucleotides not matched to a gene: 6. The CDR3: CASSTGTETYEQYF. Here the CDR3 DNA reads TGCGCCAGCAGCACCGGGACAGAGACCTACGAGCAGTACTTC.

This clone was counted a single time. The chain has TRBV5-1 and TRBJ2-1, with 8 positions matching TRBD2. V shed 7 bases, J shed 0 bases, and the junction held 18 bases outside the gene matches. This CDR3 is built from 19 residues. Germline-derived CDR1 and CDR2 are SGHRS and YFSETQ. CDR3 DNA: TGCGCCAGCGAGCAGGTCCGGGAGGGCCCTGTAAGCTCCTACAATGAGCAGTTCTTC. Residues: CASEQVREGPVSSYNEQFF.

As DNA, the CDR3 is TGCAGTGCTAGTGGGGGAGTTAATTCACCCCTCCACTTT. Translation gives CSASGGVNSPLHF. This chain links TRBV20-1 with TRBJ1-6, with D maybe TRBD1 (5 bases). The CDR3 runs 13 residues. Germline V CDR1 and CDR2: DFQATT, SNEGSKA (reference sequence). Trimming shortened V by 3 bases and J by 6 bases, and 9 bases separated the two germline ends.

This clone has a single count. The rearrangement links TRBV14 to TRBJ2-2, with 8 bases identical to TRBD1. CDR1 is SGHDN, CDR2 FVKESK, per germline. The V segment lost 4 bases and the J segment 0 bases; nucleotides outside the gene matches: 7. The CDR3 spans 17 residues. DNA for the CDR3: TGTGCCAGCAGCCCCGACAGGGGAGGCCCGAACACCGGGGAGCTGTTTTTT. Translated, it gives CASSPDRGGPNTGELFF.

The chain is built from TRBV27 and TRBJ1-5; D not certain. There are 14 residues in the CDR3. CDR1 is MNHEY, CDR2 SMNVEV, per germline (reference sequence). V shed 3 bases and J shed 2 bases, with 8 bases lying between them. CDR3 region: CASSFSGGNQPQHF. Here the CDR3 DNA reads TGTGCCAGCAGTTTTAGCGGAGGCAATCAGCCCCAGCATTTT.

The CDR3 bases are TGTGCCAGCAGCACTCCGAACTATGGCTACACCTTC. This translates into CASSTPNYGYTF. V is TRBV2 and J is TRBJ1-2; D remains unclear. Germline assignment: CDR1 SNHLY and CDR2 FYNNEI. This CDR3 region has 12 residues. With 6 bases removed from V and 2 bases from J, the gap between germline ends came to 7 bases.

This chain joins TRBV5-4 and TRBJ2-1, with D unclear. Germline CDR1 SGHNT, CDR2 YYREEE (reference sequence). This CDR3 contains 13 residues. Trimming stripped 0 bases from V and 10 bases from J, with 11 bases between. This chain's CDR3 is CASSLVFVREQFF. CDR3 in DNA: TGTGCCAGCAGCTTGGTTTTTGTCCGGGAGCAGTTCTTC. Full variable domain (missing parts from reference TRBV5-4 and TRBJ2-1): ETGVTQSPTHLIKTRGQQVTLRCSSQSGHNTVSWYQQALGQGPQFIFQYYREEENGRGNFPPRFSGLQFPNYSSELNVNALELDDSALYLCASSLVFVREQFFGPGTRLTVL.

The CDR3 here is CASSGGGRETQYF. The DNA for the CDR3 is TGTGCCAGCAGCGGCGGGGGGCGAGAGACCCAGTACTTC. This chain joins TRBV9 and TRBJ2-5; 8 positions match TRBD2. Per the germline V gene, CDR1 is SGDLS and CDR2 is YYNGEE. The CDR3 has 13 amino acids. The ends lost 3 bases at V and 4 bases at J; junction bases unmatched: 2.

The chain is built from TRBV5-1 and TRBJ2-7, with a possible D match to TRBD2 (5 bases). The germline gives CDR1 SGHRS, CDR2 YFSETQ. The CDR3 has 14 residues. V was shortened by 0 bases and J by 6 bases, with 13 bases between the two germline ends. DNA for the CDR3: TGCGCCAGCAGCTTGGGAACGGGGTCCGGCGAGCAGTACTTC. Protein product: CASSLGTGSGEQYF.

The rearrangement links TRBV9 to TRBJ2-5; D may be TRBD2 (5 bases). Germline V gives CDR1 SGDLS, CDR2 YYNGEE. Trimming stripped 2 bases from V and 4 bases from J, with 12 bases between. CDR3 size: 14 residues. In DNA, the CDR3 is TGTGCCAGCAGCGTTCGGACTTTTGGAGAGACCCAGTACTTC. Translation: CASSVRTFGETQYF. The full variable domain, rest sourced from reference TRBV9 and TRBJ2-5, is DSGVTQTPKHLITATGQRVTLRCSPRSGDLSVYWYQQSLDQGLQFLIQYYNGEERAKGNILERFSAQQFPDLHSELNLSSLELGDSALYFCASSVRTFGETQYFGPGTRLLVL.

V and J are TRBV11-2 and TRBJ2-7, with 11 bases lining up with TRBD1. V lost 3 bases and J lost 4; bases outside the gene matches: 5. This CDR3 spans 15 amino acids. CDR1 and CDR2 (germline): SGHAT, FQNNGV. DNA for the CDR3: TGTGCCAGCAGCTTCCTCGGGACAGGGGGATACGAGCAGTACTTC. Protein: CASSFLGTGGYEQYF.

The rearrangement uses TRBV19 and TRBJ2-1, with 11 positions matching TRBD2. The CDR3 has 13 residues. V shed 8 bases, J shed 5 bases, and the junction held 2 bases outside the gene matches. The V gene's germline CDR1 is LNHDA and CDR2 SQIVND (reference sequence). The CDR3 loop reads CASRLAGHNEQFF. The CDR3 bases are TGTGCCAGTCGACTAGCGGGGCACAATGAGCAGTTCTTC.

The chain is built from TRBV4-1 and TRBJ2-4; TRBD2 agrees at 8 bases. Germline CDR1 reads MGHRA; CDR2 reads YSYEKL. The CDR3 has 16 residues. Germline trimming cut 1 base from V and 8 bases from J; bases unmatched to any gene: 10. CDR3 coding DNA: TGCGCCAGCAGCCAAGCTACTAGCGGAGGGGAGTACATTCAGTACTTC. As protein: CASSQATSGGEYIQYF.

As concerns this clone: The junction shows a germline mismatch at one end, possibly a read error. This sequence joins TRBV7-7 and TRBJ2-1; TRBD2 matches at 15 bases. Germline lookup yields CDR1 SSHAT and CDR2 FNYEAQ (reference sequence). This CDR3 contains 16 residues. The DNA of the CDR3 is TGTGCTAGCAGCTTAGGGGGACTAGCGGGAGGTTTTGAGCAGTTCTTC. The encoded protein is CASSLGGLAGGFEQFF.

This clone was counted a single time. The chain recombines TRBV5-1 with TRBJ2-3; no reliable D call. Germline V gene data show CDR1 as SGHRS and CDR2 as YFSETQ. Trimming left V 1 base short and J 0 bases short, with 6 bases between. There are 14 residues in the CDR3. As DNA, the CDR3 is TGCGCCAGCAGCTTGCTCACTAGCACAGATACGCAGTATTTT. Amino acids: CASSLLTSTDTQYF.